The TCR beta chain described here comes from a study of shared clonotypes between healthy human individuals. Overall study findings and caveats: What limited the represented genetic and exposure-history diversity was the small number of donors. It was observed that about 5% of naive CD4 clonotypes were shared across several donors.

V lost 4 bases and J 6 bases, leaving 10 bases between the germline ends. Looked up from germline, CDR1 is SGHRS and CDR2 is YFSETQ. The CDR3 has 13 amino acids. CD4+ cell separation produced CD45RA+ naive and CD45RA-negative memory subsets. In regard to this clone: Its cognate antigen is unknown.

In the sorted-subset replicate PCRs, about 190 ng DNA, 25,000 to 30,000 T cell genomes, was used. Libraries were prepared by immunoSEQ multiplex PCR; TCRdb keeps only in-frame clonotypes and omits some of them. The data contain 170,000 or so clones, 66% of them singletons. This chain uses TRBV5-1 with TRBJ2-2, with TRBD1 as a possible D gene (6 bases). This clonotype was obtained from a man younger than 40 in good health. The sample was memory CD4+ T cells sorted from blood. Specified subset: CD45RA-negative fraction. The CDR3 reads CASSIQGSGELFF. The DNA for the CDR3 is TGCGCCAGCAGCATCCAGGGGTCCGGGGAGCTGTTTTTT. The variable domain in full, with the rest retrieved from reference TRBV5-1 and TRBJ2-2, is KAGVTQTPRYLIKTRGQQVTLSCSPISGHRSVSWYQQTPGQGLQFLFEYFSETQRNKGNFPGRFSGRQFSNSRSEMNVSTLELGDSALYLCASSIQGSGELFFGEGSRLTVL.